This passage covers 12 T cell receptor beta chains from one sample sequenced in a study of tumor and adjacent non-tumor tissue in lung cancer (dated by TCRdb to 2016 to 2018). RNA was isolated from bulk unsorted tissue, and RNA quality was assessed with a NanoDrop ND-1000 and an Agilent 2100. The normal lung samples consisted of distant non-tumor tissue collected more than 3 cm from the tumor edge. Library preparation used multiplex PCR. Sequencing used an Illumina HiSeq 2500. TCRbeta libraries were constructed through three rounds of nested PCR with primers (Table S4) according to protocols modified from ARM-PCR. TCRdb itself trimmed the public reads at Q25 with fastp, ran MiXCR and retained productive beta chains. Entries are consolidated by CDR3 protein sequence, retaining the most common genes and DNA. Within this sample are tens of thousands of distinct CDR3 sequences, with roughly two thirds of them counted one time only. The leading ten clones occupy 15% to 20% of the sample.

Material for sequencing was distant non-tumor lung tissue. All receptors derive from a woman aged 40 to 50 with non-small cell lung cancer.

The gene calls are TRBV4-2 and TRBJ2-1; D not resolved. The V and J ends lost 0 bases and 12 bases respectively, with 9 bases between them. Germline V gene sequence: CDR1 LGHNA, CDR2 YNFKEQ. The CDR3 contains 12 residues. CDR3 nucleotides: TGTGCCAGCAGCCAAGACCTCGTCGCGCAGTTCTTC. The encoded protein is CASSQDLVAQFF.

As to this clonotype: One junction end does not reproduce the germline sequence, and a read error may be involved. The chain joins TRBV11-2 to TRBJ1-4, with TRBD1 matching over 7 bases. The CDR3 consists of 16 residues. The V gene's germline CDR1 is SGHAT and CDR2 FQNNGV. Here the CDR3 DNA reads TGTGGCAGTAGCTTAGGGGACAGCCCAACTAATGAAAAACTGGTTTTT. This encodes CGSSLGDSPTNEKLVF. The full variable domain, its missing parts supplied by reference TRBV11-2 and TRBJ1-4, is EAGVAQSPRYKIIEKRQSVAFWCNPISGHATLYWYQQILGQGPKLLIQFQNNGVVDDSQLPKDRFSAERLKGVDSTLKIQPAKLEDSAVYLCGSSLGDSPTNEKLVFGSGTQLSVL.

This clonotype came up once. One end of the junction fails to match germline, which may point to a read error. The CDR3 loop reads CASIVELPSETQYF. Here the CDR3 DNA reads TGTGCCAGCATCGTGGAACTCCCCTCAGAAACGCAGTATTTT. The gene calls are TRBV11-3 and TRBJ2-3; D is undetermined. This CDR3 is 14 amino acids long. Looked up from germline, CDR1 is SGHNT and CDR2 is YENEEA.

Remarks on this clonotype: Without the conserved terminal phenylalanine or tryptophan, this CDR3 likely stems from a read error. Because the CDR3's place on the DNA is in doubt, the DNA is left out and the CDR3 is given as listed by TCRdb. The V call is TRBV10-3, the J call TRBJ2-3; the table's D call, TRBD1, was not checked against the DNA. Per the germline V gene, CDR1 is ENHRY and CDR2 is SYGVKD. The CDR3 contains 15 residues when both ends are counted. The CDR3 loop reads CAISDPSEGPDTQYS.

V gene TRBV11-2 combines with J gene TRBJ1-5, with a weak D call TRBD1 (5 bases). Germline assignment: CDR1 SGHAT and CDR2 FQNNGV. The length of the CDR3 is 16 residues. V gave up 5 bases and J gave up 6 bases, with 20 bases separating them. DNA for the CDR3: TGTGCCAGCAGCCTCCTCCCGCAAAGGGGCGGTCAGCCCCAGCATTTT. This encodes CASSLLPQRGGQPQHF.

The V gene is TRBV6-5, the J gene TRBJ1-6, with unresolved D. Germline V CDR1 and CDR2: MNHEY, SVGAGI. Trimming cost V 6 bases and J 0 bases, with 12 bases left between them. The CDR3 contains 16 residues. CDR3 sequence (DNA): TGTGCCAGCAGGCTGATGAACAGCTCCTATAATTCACCCCTCCACTTT. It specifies CASRLMNSSYNSPLHF.

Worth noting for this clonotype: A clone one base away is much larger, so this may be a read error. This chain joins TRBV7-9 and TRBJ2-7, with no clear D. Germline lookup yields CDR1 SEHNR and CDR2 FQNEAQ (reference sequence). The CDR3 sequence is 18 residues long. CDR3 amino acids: CASSLGLGSVSRSCEQYF. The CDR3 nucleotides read TGTGCCAGCAGCTTAGGGCTCGGATCGGTTTCCCGCTCCTGCGAGCAGTACTTC.

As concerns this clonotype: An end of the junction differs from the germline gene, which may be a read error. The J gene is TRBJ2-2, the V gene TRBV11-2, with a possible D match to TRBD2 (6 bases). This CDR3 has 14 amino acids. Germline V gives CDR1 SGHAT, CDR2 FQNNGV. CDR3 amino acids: CASSKVLAPWELIF. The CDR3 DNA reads TGTGCCAGCAGCAAGGTCCTAGCGCCCTGGGAGCTGATTTTT. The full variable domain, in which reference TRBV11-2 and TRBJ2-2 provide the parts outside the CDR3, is EAGVAQSPRYKIIEKRQSVAFWCNPISGHATLYWYQQILGQGPKLLIQFQNNGVVDDSQLPKDRFSAERLKGVDSTLKIQPAKLEDSAVYLCASSKVLAPWELIFGEGSRLTVL.

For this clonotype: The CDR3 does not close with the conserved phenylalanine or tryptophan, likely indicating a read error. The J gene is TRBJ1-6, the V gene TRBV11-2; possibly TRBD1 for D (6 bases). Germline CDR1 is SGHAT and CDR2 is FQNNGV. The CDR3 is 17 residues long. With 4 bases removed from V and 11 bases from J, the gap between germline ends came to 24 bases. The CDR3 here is CASSSTSGTNQSPPLHI. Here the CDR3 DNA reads TGTGCCAGCAGCTCAACATCAGGGACAAACCAGAGTCCACCCCTCCACATT.

DNA of the CDR3: TGTGCCTGGAGTGTAGCGGGGGGTAACTATGGCTACACCTTC. Protein sequence: CAWSVAGGNYGYTF. The V call is TRBV30, the J call TRBJ1-2, with D maybe TRBD1 (5 bases). CDR3 size: 14 residues. V was clipped by 0 bases and J by 1 base, with 9 bases between them. Germline V gene sequence: CDR1 GTSNPN, CDR2 SVGIG (reference sequence).

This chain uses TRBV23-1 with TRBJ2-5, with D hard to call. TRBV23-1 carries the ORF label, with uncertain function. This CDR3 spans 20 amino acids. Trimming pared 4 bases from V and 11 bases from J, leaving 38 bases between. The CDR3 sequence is CASSREVGSLFDVPRVTQYF. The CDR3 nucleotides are TGCGCCAGCAGTCGCGAAGTTGGGTCTCTATTTGATGTACCAAGAGTCACACAGTACTTC.

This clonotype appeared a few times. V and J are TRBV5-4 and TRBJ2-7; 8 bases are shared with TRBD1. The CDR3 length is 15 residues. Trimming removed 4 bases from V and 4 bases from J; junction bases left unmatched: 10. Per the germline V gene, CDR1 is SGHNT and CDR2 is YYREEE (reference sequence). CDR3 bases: TGTGCCAGCAGCGAACTGACAGGGGATTTATACGAGCAGTACTTC. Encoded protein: CASSELTGDLYEQYF.